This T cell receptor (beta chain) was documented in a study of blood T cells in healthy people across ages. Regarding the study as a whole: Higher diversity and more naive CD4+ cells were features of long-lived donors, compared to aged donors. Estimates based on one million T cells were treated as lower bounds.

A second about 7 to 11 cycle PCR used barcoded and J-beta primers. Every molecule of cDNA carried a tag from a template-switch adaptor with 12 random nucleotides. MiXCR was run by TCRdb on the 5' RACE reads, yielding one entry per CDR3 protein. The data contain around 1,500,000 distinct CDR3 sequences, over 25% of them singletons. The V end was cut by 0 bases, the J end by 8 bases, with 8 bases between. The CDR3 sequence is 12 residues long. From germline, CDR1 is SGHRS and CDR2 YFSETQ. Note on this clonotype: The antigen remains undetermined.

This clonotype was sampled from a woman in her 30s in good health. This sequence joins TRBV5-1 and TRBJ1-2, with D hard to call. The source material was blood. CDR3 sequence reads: CASSLGVRGYTF. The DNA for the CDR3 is TGCGCCAGCAGCTTGGGAGTTAGAGGCTACACCTTC.